This is a list of T cell receptor beta chains from one sample in a study of blood T cell repertoires in COVID-19. The protocol was immunoSEQ multiplex PCR, while the TCRdb copy is restricted to in-frame clones and leaves out a portion. The table includes approximately 340,000 clones, approximately 93% detected once. Sequences were obtained from PBMCs or T cells enriched from blood (not recorded which). The receptors were sampled from a woman aged 40 to 50 who had been exposed to COVID-19. CDR3s include the opening cysteine and the closing phenylalanine or tryptophan. Fields, in order: V gene, CDR3 length, J gene, CDR3 protein.

V: TRBV2
length: 16
J: TRBJ2-1
CDR3: CASSDLAGASYNEQFF

V: TRBV7-2
length: 19
J: TRBJ1-6
CDR3: CASSLAGTDFSSYNSPLHF

V: TRBV2
length: 15
J: TRBJ2-1
CDR3: CASSLLTGSYNEQFF

V: TRBV18
length: 13
J: TRBJ2-7
CDR3: CASSPHRAYEQYF

V: TRBV12-3/TRBV12-4
length: 13
J: TRBJ2-2
CDR3: CASSLLVAGELFF

V: TRBV6-5
length: 14
J: TRBJ1-3
CDR3: CASSYSHSGNTIYF

V: TRBV6-5
length: 13
J: TRBJ1-6
CDR3: CASVLQLNSPLHF

V: TRBV20-1
length: 14
J: TRBJ2-7
CDR3: CSASGGTVSYEQYF

V: TRBV27
length: 13
J: TRBJ1-1
CDR3: CASTSDRNTEAFF

V: TRBV14
length: 14
J: TRBJ1-2
CDR3: CASSQAGGRSGYTF

V: TRBV6-1
length: 19
J: TRBJ2-1
CDR3: CASSEALGSGGRRYNEQFF

V: TRBV11-3
length: 15
J: TRBJ1-4
CDR3: CASSLLGQGNEKLFF

V: TRBV30
length: 16
J: TRBJ2-5
CDR3: CAWRVQGNGLGETQYF

V: TRBV19
length: 15
J: TRBJ2-1
CDR3: CASSIEALAGNEQFF

V: TRBV6-2/TRBV6-3
length: 13
J: TRBJ2-1
CDR3: CASSIPLYLEQFF

V: TRBV9
length: 15
J: TRBJ2-7
CDR3: CASSVEAGAAYEQYF

V: TRBV21-1
length: 17
J: TRBJ1-5
CDR3: CASSKQGPLYSNQPQHF

V: TRBV7-9
length: 15
J: TRBJ1-1
CDR3: CASSQGQGTNTEAFF

V: TRBV19
length: 16
J: TRBJ1-5
CDR3: CASRLSGGSENQPQHF

V: TRBV7-2
length: 14
J: TRBJ1-6
CDR3: CASTWTGRNSPLHF

V: TRBV2
length: 17
J: TRBJ2-1
CDR3: CASSVRIAQVSYNEQFF

V: TRBV19
length: 14
J: TRBJ1-1
CDR3: CASSIRAGNGAAFF

V: TRBV7-9
length: 16
J: TRBJ2-2
CDR3: CASSLALAGGAGELFF

V: TRBV5-6
length: 13
J: TRBJ1-2
CDR3: CASSSGQGYGYTF

V: TRBV6-6
length: 13
J: TRBJ1-1
CDR3: CASSYTDNTEAFF

V: TRBV7-6
length: 17
J: TRBJ2-1
CDR3: CASSYPPTPSSYNEQFF

V: TRBV3-1/TRBV3-2
length: 16
J: TRBJ1-2
CDR3: CASSQDPRSFPYGYTF

V: TRBV30
length: 15
J: TRBJ1-6
CDR3: CAWSVGRGDNSPLHF

V: TRBV6-4
length: 14
J: TRBJ2-1
CDR3: CASSDGTGGDEQFF

V: TRBV19
length: 15
J: TRBJ1-2
CDR3: CASRDRGGLRHGYTF

V: TRBV18
length: 12
J: TRBJ1-1
CDR3: CASSPYRGEAFF

V: TRBV28
length: 14
J: TRBJ1-6
CDR3: CASSLALFNSPLHF

V: TRBV6-6
length: 13
J: TRBJ2-1
CDR3: CATEGTVGGEQFF

V: TRBV5-6
length: 15
J: TRBJ1-6
CDR3: CASGPSPGSNSPLHF

V: TRBV30
length: 11
J: TRBJ1-1
CDR3: CAWSVDTEAFF

V: TRBV7-3
length: 17
J: TRBJ2-3
CDR3: CASSLTPRGGSTDTQYF

V: TRBV15
length: 17
J: TRBJ1-2
CDR3: CATSRVFSDTRNYGYTF

V: TRBV5-4
length: 14
J: TRBJ1-2
CDR3: CASSSDRANYGYTF

V: TRBV5-1
length: 15
J: TRBJ1-1
CDR3: CASSFRTGENTEAFF

V: TRBV5-6
length: 17
J: TRBJ2-1
CDR3: CASSLAKISGTGVREFF

V: TRBV5-1
length: 15
J: TRBJ2-2
CDR3: CASSQGTLNTGELFF

V: TRBV5-1
length: 14
J: TRBJ2-2
CDR3: CASASEGGTGELFF

V: TRBV3-1/TRBV3-2
length: 16
J: TRBJ1-4
CDR3: CASSHAGWPTNEKLFF

V: TRBV7-2
length: 19
J: TRBJ2-2
CDR3: CASSLGAGTSGSWTGELFF

V: TRBV5-1
length: 18
J: TRBJ1-6
CDR3: CASSLLRIGQVDNSPLHF

V: TRBV9
length: 13
J: TRBJ2-7
CDR3: CASSVTRGSEQYF

V: TRBV20-1
length: 11
J: TRBJ1-1
CDR3: CSARDRTEAFF

V: TRBV19
length: 14
J: TRBJ1-1
CDR3: CASRQAGGNTEAFF

V: TRBV18
length: 16
J: TRBJ2-1
CDR3: CASSPQALAGDNEQFF

V: TRBV11-3
length: 17
J: TRBJ1-4
CDR3: CASSLGVGAVTNEKLFF

V: TRBV25-1
length: 14
J: TRBJ2-7
CDR3: CASREERAGYEQYF

V: TRBV7-9
length: 16
J: TRBJ1-5
CDR3: CASSLVGGRGAQPQHF

V: TRBV6-5
length: 11
J: TRBJ1-2
CDR3: CASSPDFGYTF

V: TRBV10-3
length: 13
J: TRBJ1-1
CDR3: CAISEDPRGEAFF